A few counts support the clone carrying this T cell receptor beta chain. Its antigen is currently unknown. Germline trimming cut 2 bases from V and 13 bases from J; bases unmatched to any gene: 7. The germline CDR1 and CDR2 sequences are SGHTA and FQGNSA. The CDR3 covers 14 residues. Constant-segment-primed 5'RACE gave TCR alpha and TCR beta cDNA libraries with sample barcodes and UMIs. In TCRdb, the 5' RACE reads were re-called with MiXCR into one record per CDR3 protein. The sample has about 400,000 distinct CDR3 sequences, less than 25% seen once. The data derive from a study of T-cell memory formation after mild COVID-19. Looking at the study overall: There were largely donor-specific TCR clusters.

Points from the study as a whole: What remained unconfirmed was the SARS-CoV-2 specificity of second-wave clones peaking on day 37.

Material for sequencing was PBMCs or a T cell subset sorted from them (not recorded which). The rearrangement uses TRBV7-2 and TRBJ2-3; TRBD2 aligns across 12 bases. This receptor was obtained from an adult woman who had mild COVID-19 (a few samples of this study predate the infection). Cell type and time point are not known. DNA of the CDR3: TGTGCCAGCAGCTTAACCGCCCTAGCGGGAGGGGAGTATTTT. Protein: CASSLTALAGGEYF.